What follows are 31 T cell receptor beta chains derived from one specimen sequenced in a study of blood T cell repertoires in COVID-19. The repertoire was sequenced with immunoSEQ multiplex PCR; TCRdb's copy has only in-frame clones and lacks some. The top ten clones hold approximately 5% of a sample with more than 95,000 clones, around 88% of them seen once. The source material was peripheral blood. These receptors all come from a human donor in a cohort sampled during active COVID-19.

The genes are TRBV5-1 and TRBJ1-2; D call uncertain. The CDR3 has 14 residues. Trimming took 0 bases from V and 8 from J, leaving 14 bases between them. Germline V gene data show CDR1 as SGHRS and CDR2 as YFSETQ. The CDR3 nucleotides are TGCGCCAGCAGCTTGGCCCTGGGAGAGGAGGGCTACACCTTC. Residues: CASSLALGEEGYTF.

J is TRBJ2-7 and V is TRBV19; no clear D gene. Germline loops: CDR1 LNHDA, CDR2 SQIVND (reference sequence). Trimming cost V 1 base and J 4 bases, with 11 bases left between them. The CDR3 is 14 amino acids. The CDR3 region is CASSIVFGEYEQYF. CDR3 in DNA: TGTGCCAGTAGTATAGTTTTCGGAGAGTACGAGCAGTACTTC. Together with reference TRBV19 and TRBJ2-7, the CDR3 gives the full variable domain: DGGITQSPKYLFRKEGQNVTLSCEQNLNHDAMYWYRQDPGQGLRLIYYSQIVNDFQKGDIAEGYSVSREKKESFPLTVTSAQKNPTAFYLCASSIVFGEYEQYFGPGTRLTVT.

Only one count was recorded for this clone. CDR3 amino acids: CASSIRTSGGYNEQFF. The CDR3 nucleotides read TGCGCCAGCAGCATCCGGACTAGCGGGGGCTACAATGAGCAGTTCTTC. V is TRBV5-1 and J is TRBJ2-1; 13 bases are a match to TRBD2. The V gene's germline CDR1 is SGHRS and CDR2 YFSETQ. The V gene end was trimmed by 4 bases and the J gene end by 3 bases; junction bases not matched to a gene: 4. CDR3 length equals 16 residues.

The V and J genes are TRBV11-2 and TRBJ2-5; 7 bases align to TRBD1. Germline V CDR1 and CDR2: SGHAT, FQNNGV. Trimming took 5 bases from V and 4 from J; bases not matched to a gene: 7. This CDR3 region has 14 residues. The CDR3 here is CASSLNRGGETQYF. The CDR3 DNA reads TGTGCCAGCAGCCTCAACAGGGGTGGAGAGACCCAGTACTTC. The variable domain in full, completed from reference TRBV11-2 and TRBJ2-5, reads EAGVAQSPRYKIIEKRQSVAFWCNPISGHATLYWYQQILGQGPKLLIQFQNNGVVDDSQLPKDRFSAERLKGVDSTLKIQPAKLEDSAVYLCASSLNRGGETQYFGPGTRLLVL.

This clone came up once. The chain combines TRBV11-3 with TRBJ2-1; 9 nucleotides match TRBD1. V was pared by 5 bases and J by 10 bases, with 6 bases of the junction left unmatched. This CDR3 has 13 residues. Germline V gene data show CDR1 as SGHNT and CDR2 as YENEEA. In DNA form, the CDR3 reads TGTGCCAGCAGCCGACAGGGGGTCGGGGAGCAGTTCTTC. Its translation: CASSRQGVGEQFF.

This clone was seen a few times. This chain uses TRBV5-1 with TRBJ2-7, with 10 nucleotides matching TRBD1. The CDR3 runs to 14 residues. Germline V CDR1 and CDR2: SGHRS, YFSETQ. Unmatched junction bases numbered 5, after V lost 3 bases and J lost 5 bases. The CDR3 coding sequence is TGCGCCAGCAGCTCGTGGACAGGGGGGAACGAGCAGTACTTC. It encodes CASSSWTGGNEQYF. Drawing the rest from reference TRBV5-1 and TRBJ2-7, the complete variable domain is KAGVTQTPRYLIKTRGQQVTLSCSPISGHRSVSWYQQTPGQGLQFLFEYFSETQRNKGNFPGRFSGRQFSNSRSEMNVSTLELGDSALYLCASSSWTGGNEQYFGPGTRLTVT.

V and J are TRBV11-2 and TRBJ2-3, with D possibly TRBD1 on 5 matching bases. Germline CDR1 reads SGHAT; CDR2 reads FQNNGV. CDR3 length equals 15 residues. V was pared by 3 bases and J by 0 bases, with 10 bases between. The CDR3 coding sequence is TGTGCCAGCAGCTTGGGGCAAGGGAGCACAGATACGCAGTATTTT. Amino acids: CASSLGQGSTDTQYF.

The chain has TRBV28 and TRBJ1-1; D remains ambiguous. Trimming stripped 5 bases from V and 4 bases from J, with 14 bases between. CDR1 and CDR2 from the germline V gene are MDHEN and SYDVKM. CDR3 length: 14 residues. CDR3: CASSPGRMSTEAFF. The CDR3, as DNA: TGTGCCAGCAGTCCTGGGCGCATGAGCACTGAAGCTTTCTTT.

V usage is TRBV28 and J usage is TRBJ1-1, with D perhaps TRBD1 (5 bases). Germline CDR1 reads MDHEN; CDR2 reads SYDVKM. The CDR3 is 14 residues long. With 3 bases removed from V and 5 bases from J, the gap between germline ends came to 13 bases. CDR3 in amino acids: CASSFRRGGTEAFF. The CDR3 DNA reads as TGTGCCAGCAGTTTTCGGCGGGGGGGGACTGAAGCTTTCTTT.

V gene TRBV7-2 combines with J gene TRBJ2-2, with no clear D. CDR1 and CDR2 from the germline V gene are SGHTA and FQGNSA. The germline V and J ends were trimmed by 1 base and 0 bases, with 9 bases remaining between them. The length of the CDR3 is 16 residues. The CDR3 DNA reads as TGTGCCAGCAGCTTAGAGCCGAGTCCGAACACCGGGGAGCTGTTTTTT. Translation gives CASSLEPSPNTGELFF.

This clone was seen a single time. The CDR3 reads CASNSLAGETQYF. The CDR3 coding sequence is TGTGCCAGTAATTCACTAGCGGGAGAGACCCAGTACTTC. The chain links TRBV19 to TRBJ2-5; 9 nucleotides match TRBD2. CDR1 is LNHDA and CDR2 is SQIVND in the germline V gene (reference sequence). The CDR3 totals 13 residues. The trim removed 7 bases at V and 4 bases at J, leaving 4 bases unmatched.

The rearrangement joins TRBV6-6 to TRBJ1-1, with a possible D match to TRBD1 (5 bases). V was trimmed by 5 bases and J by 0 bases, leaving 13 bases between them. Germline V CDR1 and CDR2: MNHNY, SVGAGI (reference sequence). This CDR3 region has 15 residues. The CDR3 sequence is CASSPRSGMNTEAFF. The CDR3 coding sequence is TGTGCCAGCAGTCCCCGGTCAGGGATGAACACTGAAGCTTTCTTT.

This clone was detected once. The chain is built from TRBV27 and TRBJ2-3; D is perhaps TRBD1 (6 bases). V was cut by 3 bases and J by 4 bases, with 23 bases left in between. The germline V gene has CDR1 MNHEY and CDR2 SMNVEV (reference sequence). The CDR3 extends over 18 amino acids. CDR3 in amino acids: CASSLTTRTGRAADTQYF. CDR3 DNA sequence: TGTGCCAGCAGTTTGACAACACGTACAGGGAGAGCTGCAGATACGCAGTATTTT.

CDR3 sequence (DNA): TGTGCCAGCAGCTTATTTCGTGGGGAGGGTGGCAACGGGGAGCTGTTTTTT. Translation: CASSLFRGEGGNGELFF. This chain links TRBV7-6 with TRBJ2-2, with TRBD2 matching 7 bases. This CDR3 is built from 17 residues. Losses at the gene ends were 2 bases for V and 7 bases for J; bases not matched to a gene: 13. Germline V gives CDR1 SGHVS, CDR2 FNYEAQ.

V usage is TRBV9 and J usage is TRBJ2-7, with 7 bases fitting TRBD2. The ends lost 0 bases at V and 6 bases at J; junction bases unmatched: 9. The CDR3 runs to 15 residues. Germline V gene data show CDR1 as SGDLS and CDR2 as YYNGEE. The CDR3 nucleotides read TGTGCCAGCAGCGTAGACGGGAGGACCGGGGTCGAGCAGTACTTC. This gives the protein CASSVDGRTGVEQYF. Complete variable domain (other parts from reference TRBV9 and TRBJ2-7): DSGVTQTPKHLITATGQRVTLRCSPRSGDLSVYWYQQSLDQGLQFLIQYYNGEERAKGNILERFSAQQFPDLHSELNLSSLELGDSALYFCASSVDGRTGVEQYFGPGTRLTVT.

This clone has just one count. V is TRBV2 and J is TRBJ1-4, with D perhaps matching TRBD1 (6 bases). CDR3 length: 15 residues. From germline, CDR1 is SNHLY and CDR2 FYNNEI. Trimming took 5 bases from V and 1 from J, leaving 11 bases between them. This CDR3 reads CASSSNRVTNEKLFF. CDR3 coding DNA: TGTGCCAGCAGTTCAAACAGGGTAACTAATGAAAAACTGTTTTTT.

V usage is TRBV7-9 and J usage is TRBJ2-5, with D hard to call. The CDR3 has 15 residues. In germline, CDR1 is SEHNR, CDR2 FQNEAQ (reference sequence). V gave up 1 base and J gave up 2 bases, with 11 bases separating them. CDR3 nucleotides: TGTGCCAGCAGCTTAGTGCAGAAAAAGCAAGAGACCCAGTACTTC. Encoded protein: CASSLVQKKQETQYF.

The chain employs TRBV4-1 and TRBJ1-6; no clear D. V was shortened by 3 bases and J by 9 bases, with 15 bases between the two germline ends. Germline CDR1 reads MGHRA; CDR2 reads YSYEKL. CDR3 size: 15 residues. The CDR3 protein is CASSQDGRDSSPLHF. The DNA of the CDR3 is TGCGCCAGCAGCCAGGACGGGAGGGATTCTTCACCCCTCCACTTT.

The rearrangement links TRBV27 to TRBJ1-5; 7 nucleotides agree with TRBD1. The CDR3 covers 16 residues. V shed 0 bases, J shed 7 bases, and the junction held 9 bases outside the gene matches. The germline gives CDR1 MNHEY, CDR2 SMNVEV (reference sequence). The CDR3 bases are TGTGCCAGCAGTTTATCTGGAGGGGGCGGCGGCCAGCCCCAGCATTTT. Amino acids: CASSLSGGGGGQPQHF.

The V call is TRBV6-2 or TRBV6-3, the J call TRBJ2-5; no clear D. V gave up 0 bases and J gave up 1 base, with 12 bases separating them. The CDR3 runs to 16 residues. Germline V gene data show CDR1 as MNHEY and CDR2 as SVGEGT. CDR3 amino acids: CASSYSVEPSQETQYF. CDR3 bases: TGTGCCAGCAGTTACTCGGTCGAGCCATCCCAAGAGACCCAGTACTTC.

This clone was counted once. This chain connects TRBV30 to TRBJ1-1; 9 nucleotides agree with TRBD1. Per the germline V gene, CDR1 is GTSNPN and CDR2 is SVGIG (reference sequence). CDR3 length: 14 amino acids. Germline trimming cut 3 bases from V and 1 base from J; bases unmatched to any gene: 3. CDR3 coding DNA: TGTGCCTGGAGGGACAGGGGAGGGAACACTGAAGCTTTCTTT. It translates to CAWRDRGGNTEAFF. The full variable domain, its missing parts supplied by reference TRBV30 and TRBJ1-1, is SQTIHQWPATLVQPVGSPLSLECTVEGTSNPNLYWYRQAAGRGLQLLFYSVGIGQISSEVPQNLSASRPQDRQFILSSKKLLLSDSGFYLCAWRDRGGNTEAFFGQGTRLTVV.

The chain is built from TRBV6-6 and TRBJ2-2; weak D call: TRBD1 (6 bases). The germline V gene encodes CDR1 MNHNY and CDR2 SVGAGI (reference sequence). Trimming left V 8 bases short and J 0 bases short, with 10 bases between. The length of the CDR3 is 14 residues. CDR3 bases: TGTGCCAGCCAAGGGACAACGAACACCGGGGAGCTGTTTTTT. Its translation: CASQGTTNTGELFF.

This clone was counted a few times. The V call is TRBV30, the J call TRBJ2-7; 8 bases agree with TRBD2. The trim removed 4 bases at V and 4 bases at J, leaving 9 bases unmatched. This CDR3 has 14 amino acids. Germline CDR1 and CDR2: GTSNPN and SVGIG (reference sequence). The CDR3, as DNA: TGTGCCTGGAACACCGGGACTAGAGGATACGAGCAGTACTTC. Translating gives CAWNTGTRGYEQYF.

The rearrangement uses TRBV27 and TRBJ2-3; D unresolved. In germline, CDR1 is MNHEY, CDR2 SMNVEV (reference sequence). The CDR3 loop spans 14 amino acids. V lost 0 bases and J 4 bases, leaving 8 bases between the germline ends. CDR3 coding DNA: TGTGCCAGCAGTTTATCGGTAGCTTCAGATACGCAGTATTTT. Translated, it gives CASSLSVASDTQYF.

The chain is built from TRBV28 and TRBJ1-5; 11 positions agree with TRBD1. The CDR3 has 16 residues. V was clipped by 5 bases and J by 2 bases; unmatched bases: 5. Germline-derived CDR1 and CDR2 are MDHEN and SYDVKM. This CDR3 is CASSDRTGGGNQPQHF. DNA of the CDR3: TGTGCCAGCAGTGATAGGACAGGGGGCGGCAATCAGCCCCAGCATTTT.

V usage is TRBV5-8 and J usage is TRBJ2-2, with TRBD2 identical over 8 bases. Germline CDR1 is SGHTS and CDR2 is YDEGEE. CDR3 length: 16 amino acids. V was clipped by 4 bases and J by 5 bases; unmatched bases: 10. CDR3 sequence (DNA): TGTGCCAGCAGCCGGACTAGCAGATCTATTACCGGGGAGCTGTTTTTT. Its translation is CASSRTSRSITGELFF.

The CDR3 sequence: CASSLRGQGYNEQFF. CDR3 coding DNA: TGTGCCAGCAGCTTAAGGGGACAGGGATACAATGAGCAGTTCTTC. The rearrangement joins TRBV11-3 to TRBJ2-1, with TRBD1 identical over 9 bases. This CDR3 contains 15 residues. Germline V lookup: CDR1 SGHNT, CDR2 YENEEA. J lost 4 bases, V lost 2 bases, and 3 bases had no gene match.

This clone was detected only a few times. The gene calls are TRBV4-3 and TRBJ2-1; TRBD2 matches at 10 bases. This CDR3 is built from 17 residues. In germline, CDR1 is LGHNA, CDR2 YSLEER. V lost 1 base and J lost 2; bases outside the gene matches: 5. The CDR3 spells CASSQGTAGGTYNEQFF. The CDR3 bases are TGCGCCAGCAGCCAAGGCACAGCGGGAGGGACCTACAATGAGCAGTTCTTC.

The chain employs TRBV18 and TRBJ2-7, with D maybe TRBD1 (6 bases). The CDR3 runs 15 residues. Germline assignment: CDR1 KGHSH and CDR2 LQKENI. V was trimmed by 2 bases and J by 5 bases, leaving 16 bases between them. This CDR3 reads CASSPSLQGSNEQYF. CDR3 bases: TGTGCCAGCTCACCAAGTCTGCAGGGGTCCAACGAGCAGTACTTC.

DNA of the CDR3: TGTGCCAGCAGCTTAGCACTAGCGGGAGTCGAGCAGTACTTC. Encoded protein: CASSLALAGVEQYF. The V call is TRBV7-2, the J call TRBJ2-7; TRBD2 matches 11 bases. The CDR3 is 14 amino acids. Germline V gene lookup returns CDR1 SGHTA and CDR2 FQGNSA. Losses at the gene ends were 0 bases for V and 6 bases for J; bases not matched to a gene: 1.

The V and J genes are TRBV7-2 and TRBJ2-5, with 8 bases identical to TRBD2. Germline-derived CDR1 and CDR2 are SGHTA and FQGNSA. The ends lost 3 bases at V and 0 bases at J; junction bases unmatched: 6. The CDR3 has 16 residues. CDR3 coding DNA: TGTGCCAGCAGCTTTAGTGCGGGAGGCAACCAAGAGACCCAGTACTTC. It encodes CASSFSAGGNQETQYF.